A selection of T cell receptor beta chains follows, all from one sample in a study of cytomegalovirus exposure and HLA in healthy donors. Sequenced by immunoSEQ multiplex PCR; TCRdb stores in-frame clones only, minus some. The sample yields under 150,000 clones, about three fifths seen once. The specimen was PBMCs. These TCRs come from a man between 40 and 49 years old in good health and CMV-seropositive. Both conserved end residues are part of each CDR3. The D gene is left open where the match is weak. Size values are once, few and many counts, or a class for expanded clones, and some rows have none.

TRBJ2-7 | TRBV5-8 | few | - | CASSLAVGGYEQYF | TGTGCCAGCAGCTTGGCCGTCGGAGGCTACGAGCAGTACTTC
TRBJ2-7 | TRBV6-5 | few | TRBD2 | CASSYRLAGVHEQYF | TGTGCCAGCAGTTACCGGCTAGCGGGAGTCCACGAGCAGTACTTC
TRBJ2-2 | TRBV6-5 | few | - | CASSYDSGELFF | TGTGCCAGCAGTTACGACTCCGGGGAGCTGTTTTTT
TRBJ1-5 | TRBV9 | - | - | CASSVGGAEQPQHF | TGTGCCAGCAGCGTAGGGGGCGCGGAACAGCCCCAGCATTTT
TRBJ1-4 | TRBV4-2 | - | TRBD1 | CASSQRQGSYEKLFF | TGTGCCAGCAGCCAAAGACAGGGGTCCTACGAAAAACTGTTTTTT
TRBJ2-5 | TRBV6-4 | few | - | CASSGQGGETQYF | TGTGCCAGCAGTGGCCAAGGGGGAGAGACCCAGTACTTC
TRBJ1-3 | TRBV19 | - | - | CASSNFGGNGNTIYF | TGTGCCAGTAGTAATTTCGGGGGAAACGGAAACACCATATATTTT
TRBJ1-2 | TRBV6-5 | - | - | CASSSDRIYGYTF | TGTGCCAGCAGTTCCGACAGGATCTATGGCTACACCTTC
TRBJ2-1 | TRBV5-1 | - | - | CASGRTESYNEQFF | TGCGCCAGCGGTAGGACAGAATCGTACAATGAGCAGTTCTTC
TRBJ2-3 | TRBV15 | - | TRBD1 | CATSKQGDTQYF | TGTGCCACCAGCAAACAGGGGGATACGCAGTATTTT
TRBJ1-5 | TRBV6-6 | - | TRBD1 | CASSYGGTGVQPQHF | TGTGCCAGCAGTTACGGGGGGACAGGGGTTCAGCCCCAGCATTTT
TRBJ2-2 | TRBV6-5 | - | - | CASSDLQGELFF | TGTGCCAGCAGTGACCTACAGGGGGAGCTGTTTTTT
TRBJ2-7 | TRBV11-2 | few | TRBD2 | CASSPRGGTSGNSYYEQYF | TGTGCCAGCAGCCCAAGGGGTGGGACTAGCGGCAACTCTTACTACGAGCAGTACTTC
TRBJ2-7 | TRBV27 | - | TRBD2 | CASSGGGLAGGYEQYF | TGTGCCAGCAGTGGGGGGGGACTAGCGGGAGGCTACGAGCAGTACTTC
TRBJ2-1 | TRBV6-1 | - | TRBD2 | CASSEASGGANEQFF | TGTGCCAGCAGTGAAGCTAGCGGGGGGGCCAATGAGCAGTTCTTC
TRBJ2-7 | TRBV5-1 | - | TRBD1 | CASSAGQAVYEQYF | TGCGCCAGCAGCGCGGGACAGGCCGTCTACGAGCAGTACTTC
TRBJ2-2 | TRBV7-9 | once | - | CASSLEGRYTGELFF | TGTGCCAGCAGCTTAGAAGGCAGGTACACCGGGGAGCTGTTTTTT
TRBJ2-7 | TRBV15 | once | - | CATSRDPGRGEQYF | TGTGCCACCAGCAGAGACCCGGGGCGGGGCGAGCAGTACTTC
TRBJ1-6 | TRBV4-1 | - | - | CASSLGGGSQSPLHF | TGCGCCAGCAGCCTCGGGGGAGGGAGCCAGTCACCCCTCCACTTT
TRBJ2-1 | TRBV7-6 | - | TRBD1 | CASTFTGGGWGDSYNEQFF | TGTGCCAGCACCTTCACAGGGGGCGGTTGGGGGGACTCCTACAATGAGCAGTTCTTC
TRBJ2-5 | TRBV9 | few | TRBD1 | CASSAWDRGGETQYF | TGTGCCAGCAGCGCGTGGGACAGGGGTGGAGAGACCCAGTACTTC
TRBJ2-7 | TRBV27 | few | TRBD2 | CASSTREGRAPYEQYF | TGTGCCAGCAGTACGAGAGAGGGGAGGGCCCCCTACGAGCAGTACTTC
TRBJ2-1 | TRBV19 | - | TRBD1 | CASSRDRDYNEQFF | TGTGCCAGTAGTAGGGACAGGGACTACAATGAGCAGTTCTTC
TRBJ2-1 | TRBV6-5 | few | - | CASSPFRSSYNEQFF | TGTGCCAGCAGTCCCTTCAGAAGCTCCTACAATGAGCAGTTCTTC
TRBJ2-3 | TRBV6-5 | - | TRBD2 | CASSYGRTSGKDTQYF | TGTGCCAGCAGCTACGGACGGACTAGCGGGAAAGATACGCAGTATTTT
TRBJ2-2 | TRBV10-3 | - | TRBD2 | CAISATTSGEAGELFF | TGTGCCATCAGCGCGACGACTAGCGGGGAAGCCGGGGAGCTGTTTTTT
TRBJ2-3 | TRBV27 | - | TRBD2 | CASSSPGLADSDTQYF | TGTGCCAGCAGTTCTCCGGGACTAGCGGACTCAGATACGCAGTATTTT
TRBJ1-2 | TRBV7-2 | - | - | CASSLEPRGYGYTF | TGTGCCAGCAGCTTAGAACCCAGGGGCTATGGCTACACCTTC
TRBJ2-1 | TRBV6-6 | few | TRBD2 | CASSPGTSAYNEQFF | TGTGCCAGCAGTCCGGGGACTAGCGCCTACAATGAGCAGTTCTTC
TRBJ1-2 | TRBV5-5 | - | - | CASSFSSLNYGYTF | TGTGCCAGCAGCTTTAGCAGCCTTAACTATGGCTACACCTTC
TRBJ1-1 | TRBV11-2 | - | - | CASSFYRNEAFF | TGTGCCAGCAGTTTTTACAGAAATGAAGCTTTCTTT
TRBJ1-2 | TRBV7-9 | - | - | CASSLELGWDGYTF | TGTGCCAGCAGCTTAGAACTGGGCTGGGATGGCTACACCTTC